This passage covers 26 T cell receptor beta chains from one sample sequenced in a study of human T cells and chemical hapten exposure. Each CDR3 protein is one row after TCRdb ran MiXCR on the 5' RACE reads. This sample has approximately 150,000 distinct CDR3 sequences; around 4.4% occur once, and the top ten carry over 1.1%. Blood, whole and unfractionated, served as the source for total RNA extraction. Receptors originate from a female donor in good health.

This chain connects TRBV2 to TRBJ1-5; 7 bases fit TRBD1. This CDR3 region has 15 residues. J lost 14 bases, V lost 7 bases, and 20 bases had no gene match. In germline, CDR1 is SNHLY, CDR2 FYNNEI. This CDR3 is CASKTTGQSNQPKHF. The CDR3 nucleotides read TGTGCCAGCAAGACTACGGGACAGTCTAATCAGCCAAAGCATTTT. Together with reference TRBV2 and TRBJ1-5, the CDR3 gives the full variable domain: EPEVTQTPSHQVTQMGQEVILRCVPISNHLYFYWYRQILGQKVEFLVSFYNNEISEKSEIFDDQFSVERPDGSNFTLKIRSTKLEDSAMYFCASKTTGQSNQPKHFGDGTRLSIL.

This clonotype has ten or more counts. DNA for the CDR3: TGTGCCATCAGACCACAGGGGCGAGGCACTGAAGCTTTCTTT. Translation gives CAIRPQGRGTEAFF. The chain recombines TRBV10-3 with TRBJ1-1; 7 bases match TRBD1. Losses at the gene ends were 6 bases for V and 4 bases for J; bases not matched to a gene: 8. The germline CDR1 and CDR2 sequences are ENHRY and SYGVKD. This CDR3 comprises 14 residues.

This clonotype was detected only a few times. The chain uses TRBV30 and TRBJ2-3, with TRBD2 identical over 13 bases. This CDR3 is built from 16 residues. Germline V lookup: CDR1 GTSNPN, CDR2 SVGIG (reference sequence). V was pared by 3 bases and J by 2 bases, with 5 bases of the junction left unmatched. This chain's CDR3 is CAWSAGLAGATDTQYF. In DNA form, the CDR3 reads TGTGCCTGGAGCGCAGGACTAGCGGGGGCCACAGATACGCAGTATTTT.

Comment on this clonotype: One junction end does not reproduce the germline sequence, and a read error may be involved. This rearrangement joins TRBV2 to TRBJ2-3, with 7 bases lining up with TRBD2. Germline-derived CDR1 and CDR2 are SNHLY and FYNNEI. The CDR3 runs 12 residues. CDR3 coding DNA: TGTGCCAGCACCCAAGACTCGGGACGGGGGGATTTT. This translates into CASTQDSGRGDF. The whole variable domain, remainder taken from reference TRBV2 and TRBJ2-3, is EPEVTQTPSHQVTQMGQEVILRCVPISNHLYFYWYRQILGQKVEFLVSFYNNEISEKSEIFDDQFSVERPDGSNFTLKIRSTKLEDSAMYFCASTQDSGRGDFGPGTRLTVL.

The chain joins TRBV28 to TRBJ1-2, with 7 nucleotides matching TRBD1. This CDR3 has 14 amino acids. V lost 10 bases and J lost 3; bases outside the gene matches: 11. The germline CDR1 and CDR2 sequences are MDHEN and SYDVKM. This CDR3 is CATNPRTGDYGYTF. DNA for the CDR3: TGTGCCACAAATCCCCGTACAGGGGACTATGGCTACACCTTC.

At least ten counts were recorded for this clonotype. V is TRBV7-8 and J is TRBJ2-3; 7 bases align to TRBD2. The CDR3 is 15 residues long. J was trimmed by 4 bases and V by 8 bases; bases with no gene match: 12. The germline V gene has CDR1 SGHVS and CDR2 FQNEAQ. In DNA, the CDR3 is TGTGCCAGCTTCCCGGGGAGGGCGCGGGCAGATACGCAGTATTTT. This codes for CASFPGRARADTQYF.

In DNA form, the CDR3 reads TGTGCCAGCAGCGTAGCACTAGCGGGACAAGAGACCCAGTACTTC. Translated, it gives CASSVALAGQETQYF. This chain connects TRBV9 to TRBJ2-5; 10 positions match TRBD2. Trimming at V came to 0 bases and at J to 2 bases, leaving 1 base not matched to a gene. CDR1 is SGDLS, CDR2 YYNGEE, per germline. This CDR3 comprises 15 residues.

This clonotype showed up many times. The chain joins TRBV6-2 or TRBV6-3 to TRBJ2-1, with 12 bases fitting TRBD1. Germline CDR1 reads MNHEY; CDR2 reads SVGEGT. The CDR3 runs to 15 residues. V was clipped by 5 bases and J by 8 bases; unmatched bases: 7. CDR3 residues: CASSKGTGGADEQFF. The CDR3 DNA reads as TGTGCCAGCAGTAAAGGGACAGGGGGCGCGGATGAGCAGTTCTTC.

Only a few counts were recorded for this clonotype. The J gene is TRBJ1-1, the V gene TRBV2; 7 nucleotides match TRBD1. CDR1 is SNHLY and CDR2 is FYNNEI in the germline V gene. CDR3 length: 14 amino acids. Trimming took 5 bases from V and 4 from J; bases not matched to a gene: 7. The CDR3 loop is CASSLETGPTEAFF. The CDR3 DNA reads as TGTGCCAGCAGTCTCGAGACAGGGCCCACTGAAGCTTTCTTT.

This clonotype was seen ten or more times. This chain uses TRBV9 with TRBJ1-1; no firm D call. The V gene's germline CDR1 is SGDLS and CDR2 YYNGEE. V lost 6 bases and J 1 base, leaving 7 bases between the germline ends. The CDR3 has 12 amino acids. The CDR3 sequence is CASNTENTEAFF. The DNA for the CDR3 is TGTGCCAGCAACACGGAGAACACTGAAGCTTTCTTT.

This clonotype has ten or more counts. The chain uses TRBV5-4 and TRBJ1-3, with unresolved D. Between the trimmed V and J ends, which lost 0 bases and 4 bases, there was a span of 5 bases. Per germline, CDR1 SGHNT and CDR2 YYREEE (reference sequence). CDR3 size: 13 residues. CDR3 DNA sequence: TGTGCCAGCAGCTTGGTAGGCGGAAACACCATATATTTT. Its protein is CASSLVGGNTIYF. The variable domain in full, completed from reference TRBV5-4 and TRBJ1-3, reads ETGVTQSPTHLIKTRGQQVTLRCSSQSGHNTVSWYQQALGQGPQFIFQYYREEENGRGNFPPRFSGLQFPNYSSELNVNALELDDSALYLCASSLVGGNTIYFGEGSWLTVV.

V and J are TRBV19 and TRBJ1-5; D is ambiguous. V dropped 0 bases and J dropped 4 bases, with 10 bases sitting between them. The CDR3 is made up of 15 amino acids. The germline V gene encodes CDR1 LNHDA and CDR2 SQIVND (reference sequence). The CDR3 reads CASSIDRGFNQPQHF. The CDR3 coding sequence is TGTGCCAGTAGTATAGACCGCGGTTTTAATCAGCCCCAGCATTTT.

Ten or more counts support this clonotype. J is TRBJ2-7 and V is TRBV12-3 or TRBV12-4, with D perhaps TRBD1 (5 bases). V was cut by 4 bases and J by 5 bases, with 15 bases left in between. This CDR3 spans 14 amino acids. The DNA for the CDR3 is TGTGCCAGCAGTTCAGGGCCGATGGGTAACGAGCAGTACTTC. Its protein is CASSSGPMGNEQYF.

In this sample, this clonotype turned up many times. This sequence may be a read error, since a much larger clone differs from it by one base. The gene calls are TRBV4-3 and TRBJ2-6, with 8 bases fitting TRBD1. Germline values: CDR1 LGHNA, CDR2 YSLEER. Losses at the gene ends were 0 bases for V and 3 bases for J; bases not matched to a gene: 7. The CDR3 has 18 amino acids. CDR3 DNA: TGCGCCAGCAGCCAAGAACAGGGGGAATGGGTTGGGGCCAACGTCCTGACTTTC. Translating gives CASSQEQGEWVGANVLTF.

This clonotype was found many times. V gene TRBV7-3 combines with J gene TRBJ2-3; TRBD1 aligns across 7 bases. The V gene end was trimmed by 0 bases and the J gene end by 6 bases; junction bases not matched to a gene: 6. Germline V gene sequence: CDR1 SGHTA, CDR2 FQGTGA. The CDR3 is 15 residues long. The DNA for the CDR3 is TGTGCCAGCAGCTTAACTGGGCAGGGGGTCGATACGCAGTATTTT. Its translation: CASSLTGQGVDTQYF.

Ten or more counts support this clonotype. The V gene is TRBV12-3 or TRBV12-4, the J gene TRBJ2-3; weak D call: TRBD1 (5 bases). The CDR3 has 17 residues. V dropped 3 bases and J dropped 0 bases, with 16 bases sitting between them. The CDR3 DNA is TGTGCCAGCAGTTTTCTTCTAGGGGCCGCTAGCACAGATACGCAGTATTTT. This gives the protein CASSFLLGAASTDTQYF.

In its sample, this clonotype was seen many times. This chain joins TRBV6-2 or TRBV6-3 and TRBJ2-1; no reliable D call. CDR1 is MNHEY, CDR2 SVGEGT, per germline. The CDR3 has 15 residues. Trimming removed 5 bases at V and 0 bases at J, with 11 bases between. The CDR3 loop is CASSRGPSSYNEQFF. In DNA, the CDR3 is TGTGCCAGCAGTAGAGGCCCGAGCTCCTACAATGAGCAGTTCTTC.

This clonotype occurred many times. The DNA of the CDR3 is TGTGCCATCAGTGAGTTCCGGACAGGGCAGGACACTGAAGCTTTCTTT. Amino acid sequence: CAISEFRTGQDTEAFF. The rearrangement joins TRBV10-3 to TRBJ1-1, with TRBD1 identical over 8 bases. Germline V gives CDR1 ENHRY, CDR2 SYGVKD. The CDR3 extends over 16 amino acids. V lost 1 base and J lost 3; bases outside the gene matches: 7.

This clonotype was detected many times. The rearrangement joins TRBV27 to TRBJ1-2; possible D gene TRBD1, 5 bases. Germline CDR1 and CDR2: MNHEY and SMNVEV (reference sequence). This CDR3 spans 13 amino acids. Trimming left V 4 bases short and J 4 bases short, with 10 bases between. CDR3: CASSSGHVYGYTF. The CDR3, as DNA: TGTGCCAGCAGTTCAGGACACGTCTATGGCTACACCTTC.

This clonotype was counted at least ten times. The rearrangement uses TRBV19 and TRBJ2-2, with D uncertain. CDR1 is LNHDA, CDR2 SQIVND, per germline (reference sequence). The V end lost 5 bases, the J end lost 0 bases, and 13 bases lay between the germline ends. This CDR3 contains 16 residues. Written as DNA, the CDR3 is TGTGCCAGTAGTCCCCAGACGGCAGCGAACACCGGGGAGCTGTTTTTT. It codes for CASSPQTAANTGELFF. The entire variable domain, with the rest obtained from reference TRBV19 and TRBJ2-2, is as follows: DGGITQSPKYLFRKEGQNVTLSCEQNLNHDAMYWYRQDPGQGLRLIYYSQIVNDFQKGDIAEGYSVSREKKESFPLTVTSAQKNPTAFYLCASSPQTAANTGELFFGEGSRLTVL.

This clonotype came up many times. The genes are TRBV2 and TRBJ1-5; possible D gene TRBD1, 5 bases. Trimming pared 1 base from V and 10 bases from J, leaving 5 bases between. This CDR3 contains 11 residues. Germline V gives CDR1 SNHLY, CDR2 FYNNEI. In DNA, the CDR3 is TGTGCCAGCAGTGAAGGGGACCCCCAGCATTTT. This sequence encodes CASSEGDPQHF.

As for this clonotype: A much larger clone differs by one base, so this may be a read error. The chain employs TRBV25-1 and TRBJ1-6; TRBD1 is a possible D gene (6 bases). The CDR3 extends over 15 amino acids. CDR1 is MGHDK and CDR2 is SYGVNS in the germline V gene. CDR3 in DNA: TGTGCCAGCCACGAAACAGGGTCCTATAATTCACCCCTCAACTTT. This gives the protein CASHETGSYNSPLNF.

This clonotype was counted at least ten times. The rearrangement links TRBV7-3 to TRBJ1-1; no firm D call. With 2 bases removed from V and 5 bases from J, the gap between germline ends came to 9 bases. The germline gives CDR1 SGHTA, CDR2 FQGTGA. The CDR3 sequence is 13 residues long. This chain's CDR3 is CASSLRAGTEAFF. The CDR3 DNA follows: TGTGCCAGCAGCTTACGGGCCGGGACTGAAGCTTTCTTT.

This clonotype was counted many times. This chain uses TRBV9 with TRBJ1-1, with unresolved D. Germline V gene data show CDR1 as SGDLS and CDR2 as YYNGEE. V was trimmed by 0 bases and J by 1 base, leaving 7 bases between them. The CDR3 runs to 14 residues. Here the CDR3 reads CASSVGDENTEAFF. In nucleotides, the CDR3 is TGTGCCAGCAGCGTAGGGGATGAGAACACTGAAGCTTTCTTT.

This clonotype appeared many times. The chain is built from TRBV5-5 and TRBJ1-1, with 7 bases identical to TRBD1. CDR3 length: 15 residues. Per germline, CDR1 SGHKS and CDR2 YYEKEE (reference sequence). Trimming cost V 6 bases and J 4 bases; bases outside gene matches: 12. CDR3 bases: TGTGCCAGCATCCAGCCCAGGGGGGAAGGCACTGAAGCTTTCTTT. This codes for CASIQPRGEGTEAFF.

This clonotype was found many times. CDR3 residues: CSARSGPPDTQYF. Here the CDR3 DNA reads TGCAGTGCTAGGAGCGGGCCCCCAGATACGCAGTATTTT. The chain uses TRBV20-1 and TRBJ2-3, with a weak D call TRBD2 (6 bases). Trimming took off 3 bases at V and 4 bases at J, with 11 bases between the two ends. Germline CDR1 reads DFQATT; CDR2 reads SNEGSKA (reference sequence). The length of the CDR3 is 13 residues.